This T cell receptor beta chain was captured by sequencing in a study of OX40 agonist ivuxolimab in advanced cancers. About the investigation overall: Ivuxolimab, which targeted the costimulatory receptor OX40 (CD134), was an agonistic, fully human IgG2 monoclonal antibody. Intravenous ivuxolimab was administered to patients every 2 weeks at six dose levels: 0.01, 0.1, 0.3, 1.5, 3 and 10 mg/kg. Partial responses occurred in three dose-escalation patients: two with cutaneous melanoma and one with hepatocellular carcinoma. Patients were allowed to have had prior anti-PD-1, anti-PD-L1 or anti-CTLA-4 therapy, and around two fifths of the dose-escalation patients had been treated with checkpoint inhibitors. A male proportion of around 80% and a mean age of around 60 years, ranging from roughly 23 to 85, were recorded for the dose-escalation cohort. Peripheral TCRbeta sequencing was intended to test whether TCR sequence diversity was altered and clonal T-cell expansion was caused by ivuxolimab. The paper reports the monotherapy dose-escalation portion (N = 52 patients) of the phase I ivuxolimab trial. Of the roughly 51 patients in dose escalation, about 20 had hepatocellular carcinoma, some 15 had melanoma, 9 had renal cell carcinoma and 9 had head and neck cancer.

Patients with a history of autoimmune disease or receiving systemic immunosuppression were excluded from the trial. Peripheral blood for TCR sequencing was collected from all dose cohorts at baseline, on cycle 4 day 1, and on cycle 7 day 1. Samples were obtained from an open-label, multicenter, first-in-human phase I dose-escalation trial of ivuxolimab. The trial enrolled adults with locally advanced or metastatic head and neck squamous cell, hepatocellular, melanoma or renal cell carcinoma. Before TCR sequencing, CD4+ T cells and CD8+ T cells were sorted from peripheral blood as separate populations. Findings and caveats that apply to the study as a whole: The antigen specificity of the peripheral T cells that underwent clonal expansion was not determined. Low levels of normalized T-cell clonal expansion were also seen in some nonresponding patients. In the 0.1-3.0 mg/kg groups, partial responders had among the lowest normalized peripheral clonal expansion, particularly in CD8+ T cells. At doses of 0.1 to 3.0 mg/kg, clonal expansion of both CD4+ and CD8+ T cells in blood was seen between baseline and week 6. After ivuxolimab, CD8+ T cells had more expanded clones than CD4+ T cells on average.

Comments on this clone: Its recognized antigen is unknown. It has no much larger one-base neighbor in the sample; base qualities were not kept.

To sequence the TCRbeta CDR3 region, genomic DNA was isolated from the sorted cells. The immunoSEQ Assay was used to sequence the TCRbeta CDR3 regions. Not all clones reach the TCRdb copy of this immuneACCESS table, which keeps in-frame sequences only. Checked studies attribute under half of the gap to unresolved V genes and leave the rest unexplained. The sample has around 60,000 clones on record, 84% of them singletons. The top ten clones comprise roughly 2% of the sample. The sequence was obtained from an adult with an advanced solid tumor such as melanoma, head and neck, liver or kidney cancer. Here the sequenced sample was CD4+ or CD8+ T cells sorted from blood, taken in a trial of the OX40 agonist ivuxolimab.

The DNA reads TGCGCCAGCAGCTCGGGAGGGCCTTTAAGGGAGCAGTACTTC. Translated, this is CASSSGGPLREQYF. Rearrangement joined TRBV5-1 to TRBJ2-7; 8 central bases correspond to TRBD2. As encoded in the germline V gene, CDR1 is SGHRS while CDR2 is YFSETQ. The CDR3 covers 14 residues, taking in both the cysteine and the phenylalanine. Solely the CDR3 DNA is kept, with 42 bases framed from the first base. V lost 3 bases and J lost 7 bases, and the count of bases not matched to a germline gene is 9.